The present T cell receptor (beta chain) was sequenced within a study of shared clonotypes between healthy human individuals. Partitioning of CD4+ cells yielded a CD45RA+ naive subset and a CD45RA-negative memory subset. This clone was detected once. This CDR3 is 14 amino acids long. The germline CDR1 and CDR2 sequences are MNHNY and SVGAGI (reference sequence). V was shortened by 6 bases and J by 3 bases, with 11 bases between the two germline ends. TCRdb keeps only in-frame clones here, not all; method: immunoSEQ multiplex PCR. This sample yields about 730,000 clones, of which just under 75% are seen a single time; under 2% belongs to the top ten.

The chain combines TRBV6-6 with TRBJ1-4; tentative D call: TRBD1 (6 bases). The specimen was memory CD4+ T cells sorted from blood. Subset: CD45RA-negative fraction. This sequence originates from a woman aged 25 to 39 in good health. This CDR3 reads CASSGGTSNEKLFF. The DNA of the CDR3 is TGTGCCAGCAGCGGGGGCACGTCTAATGAAAAACTGTTTTTT.